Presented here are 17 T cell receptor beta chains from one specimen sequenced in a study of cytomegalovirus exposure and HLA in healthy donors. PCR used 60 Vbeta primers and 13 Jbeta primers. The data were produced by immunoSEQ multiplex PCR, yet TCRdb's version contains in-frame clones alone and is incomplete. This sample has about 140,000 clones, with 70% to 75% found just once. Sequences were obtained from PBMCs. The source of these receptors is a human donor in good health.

The CDR3 DNA follows: TGCGCCAGCAGCCAAAGTCTTCGGGGCTACGAGCAGTACTTC. This translates into CASSQSLRGYEQYF. The rearrangement joins TRBV4-1 to TRBJ2-7; a weak D match, TRBD2 (5 bases). The V and J ends lost 2 bases and 3 bases respectively, with 11 bases between them. There are 14 residues in the CDR3. From germline, CDR1 is MGHRA and CDR2 YSYEKL.

The CDR3 here is CASSLAYGTFSYNEQFF. The CDR3 region has the DNA TGTGCCAGCAGCTTAGCTTACGGGACATTCTCCTACAATGAGCAGTTCTTC. V gene TRBV7-2 combines with J gene TRBJ2-1; D might be TRBD1 (6 bases). Per the germline V gene, CDR1 is SGHTA and CDR2 is FQGNSA. The CDR3 is 17 residues long. V was pared by 0 bases and J by 0 bases, with 12 bases between.

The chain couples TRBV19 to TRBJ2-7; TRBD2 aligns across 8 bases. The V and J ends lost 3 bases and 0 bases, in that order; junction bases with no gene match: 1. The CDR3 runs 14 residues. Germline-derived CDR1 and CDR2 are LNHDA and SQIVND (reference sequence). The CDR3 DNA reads TGTGCCAGTAGTATCAGCGGGAGCTCCTACGAGCAGTACTTC. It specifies CASSISGSSYEQYF.

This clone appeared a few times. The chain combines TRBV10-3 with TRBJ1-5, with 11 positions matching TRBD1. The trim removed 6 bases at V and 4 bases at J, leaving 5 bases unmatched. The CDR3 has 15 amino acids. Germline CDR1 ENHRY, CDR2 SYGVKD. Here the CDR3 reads CAISQGQGGNQPQHF. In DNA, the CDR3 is TGTGCCATCAGCCAGGGACAGGGGGGGAATCAGCCCCAGCATTTT.

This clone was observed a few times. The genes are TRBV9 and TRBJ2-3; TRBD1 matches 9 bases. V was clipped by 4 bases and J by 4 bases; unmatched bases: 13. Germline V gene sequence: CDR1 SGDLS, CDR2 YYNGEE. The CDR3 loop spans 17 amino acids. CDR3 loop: CASSLRPRTGEADTQYF. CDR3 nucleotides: TGTGCCAGCAGCCTCAGACCTAGGACAGGGGAAGCAGATACGCAGTATTTT.

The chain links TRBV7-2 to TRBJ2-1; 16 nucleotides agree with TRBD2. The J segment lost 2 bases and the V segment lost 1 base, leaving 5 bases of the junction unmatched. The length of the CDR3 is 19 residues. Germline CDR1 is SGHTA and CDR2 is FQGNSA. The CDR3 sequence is CASSLVRGLAGGTYNEQFF. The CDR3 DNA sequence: TGTGCCAGCAGCTTAGTCCGGGGACTAGCGGGAGGGACCTACAATGAGCAGTTCTTC.

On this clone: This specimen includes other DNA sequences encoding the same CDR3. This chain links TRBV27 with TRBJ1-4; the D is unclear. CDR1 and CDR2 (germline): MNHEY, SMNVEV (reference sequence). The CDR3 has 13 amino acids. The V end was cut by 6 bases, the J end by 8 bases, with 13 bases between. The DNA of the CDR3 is TGTGCCAGCAGACCGAGCGACGGGGAAAAACTGTTTTTT. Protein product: CASRPSDGEKLFF.

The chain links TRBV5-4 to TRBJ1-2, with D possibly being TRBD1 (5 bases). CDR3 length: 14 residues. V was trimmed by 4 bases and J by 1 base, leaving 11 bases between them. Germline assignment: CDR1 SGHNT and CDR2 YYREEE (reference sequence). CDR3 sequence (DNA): TGTGCCAGCAGCAAGGACACGATTAACTATGGCTACACCTTC. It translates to CASSKDTINYGYTF.

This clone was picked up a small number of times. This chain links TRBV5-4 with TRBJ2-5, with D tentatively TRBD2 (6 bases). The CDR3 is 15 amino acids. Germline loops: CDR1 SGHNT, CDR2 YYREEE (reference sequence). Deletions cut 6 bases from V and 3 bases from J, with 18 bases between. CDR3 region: CASNVAGWGEETQYF. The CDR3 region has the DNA TGTGCCAGCAACGTGGCGGGGTGGGGGGAAGAGACCCAGTACTTC.

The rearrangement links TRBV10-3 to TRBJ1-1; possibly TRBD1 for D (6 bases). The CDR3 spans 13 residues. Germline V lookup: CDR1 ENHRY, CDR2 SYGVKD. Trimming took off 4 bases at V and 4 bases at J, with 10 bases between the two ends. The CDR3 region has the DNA TGTGCCATCAGTGCAGGGGTTGCCACTGAAGCTTTCTTT. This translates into CAISAGVATEAFF.

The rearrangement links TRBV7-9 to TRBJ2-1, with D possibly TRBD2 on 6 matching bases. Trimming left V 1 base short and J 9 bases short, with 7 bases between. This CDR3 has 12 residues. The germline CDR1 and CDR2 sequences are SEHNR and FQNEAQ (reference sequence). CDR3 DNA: TGTGCCAGCAGCTTAGACGGGAGTGAGCAGTTCTTC. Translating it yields CASSLDGSEQFF.

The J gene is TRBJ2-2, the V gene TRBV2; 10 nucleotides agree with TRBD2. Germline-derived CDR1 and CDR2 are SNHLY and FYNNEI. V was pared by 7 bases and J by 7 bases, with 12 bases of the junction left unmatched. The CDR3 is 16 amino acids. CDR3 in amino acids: CASKRQREGAGGELFF. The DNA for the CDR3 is TGTGCCAGCAAACGCCAGCGGGAGGGGGCAGGCGGGGAGCTGTTTTTT.

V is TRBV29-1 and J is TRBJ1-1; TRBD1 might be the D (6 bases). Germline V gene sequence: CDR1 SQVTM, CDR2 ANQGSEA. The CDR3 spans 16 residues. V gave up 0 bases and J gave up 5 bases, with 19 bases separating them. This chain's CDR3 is CSVEDRGLIWGTEAFF. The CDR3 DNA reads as TGCAGCGTTGAAGACAGGGGTTTGATATGGGGAACTGAAGCTTTCTTT. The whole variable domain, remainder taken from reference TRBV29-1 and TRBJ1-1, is SAVISQKPSRDICQRGTSLTIQCQVDSQVTMMFWYRQQPGQSLTLIATANQGSEATYESGFVIDKFPISRPNLTFSTLTVSNMSPEDSSIYLCSVEDRGLIWGTEAFFGQGTRLTVV.

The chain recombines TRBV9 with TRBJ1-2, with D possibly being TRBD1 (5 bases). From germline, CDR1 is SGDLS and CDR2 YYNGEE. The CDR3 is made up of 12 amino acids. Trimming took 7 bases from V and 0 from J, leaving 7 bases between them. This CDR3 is CASGGANYGYTF. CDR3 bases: TGTGCCAGCGGGGGGGCTAACTATGGCTACACCTTC.

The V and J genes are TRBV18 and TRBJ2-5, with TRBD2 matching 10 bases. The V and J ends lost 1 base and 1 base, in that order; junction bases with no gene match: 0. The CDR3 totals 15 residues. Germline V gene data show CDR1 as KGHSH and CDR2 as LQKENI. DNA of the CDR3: TGTGCCAGCTCACCACAGCGGGGGGGCCAAGAGACCCAGTACTTC. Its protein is CASSPQRGGQETQYF.

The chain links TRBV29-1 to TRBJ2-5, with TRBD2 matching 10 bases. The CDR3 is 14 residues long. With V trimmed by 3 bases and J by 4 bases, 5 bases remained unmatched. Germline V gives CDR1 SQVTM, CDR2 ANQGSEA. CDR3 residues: CSVDPSGSSETQYF. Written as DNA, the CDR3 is TGCAGCGTTGACCCTAGCGGGAGTTCAGAGACCCAGTACTTC.

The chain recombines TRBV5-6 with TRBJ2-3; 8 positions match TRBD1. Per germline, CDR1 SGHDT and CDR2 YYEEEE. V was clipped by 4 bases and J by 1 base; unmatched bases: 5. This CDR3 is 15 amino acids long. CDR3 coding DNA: TGTGCCAGCAGCCCCGACAGGGGAGGCACAGATACGCAGTATTTT. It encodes CASSPDRGGTDTQYF.